The count of the clone carrying this T cell receptor (beta chain) is one. Its antigen remains unidentified. It was by two-round multiplex PCR that TCR beta CDR3 was amplified from genomic DNA. Specific primers for each TRBV and TRBJ gene were what first-round PCR used. Universal primers drove the second round of PCR amplification. TCRdb reprocessed the multiplex PCR reads with MiXCR, giving one entry per CDR3 protein. The data show roughly 38,000 distinct CDR3 sequences, roughly 25% seen once. There were approximately 5.8 milliliters of peripheral blood drawn at each of two time points. The CDR3 extends over 15 amino acids. Trimming took 5 bases from V and 3 from J; bases not matched to a gene: 8. Germline loops: CDR1 SGDLS, CDR2 YYNGEE. The data originate from a study of prognosis after radiotherapy for stage I lung cancer. Whole-study context: Radiotherapy was followed by distant metastases in four patients, which appeared at a median of roughly seven months; roughly 16 patients showed no significant progression. Regarding the study as a whole: Reportedly, patients with and without metastases differed in TRBV and TRBJ gene usage.

V and J are TRBV9 and TRBJ1-5, with TRBD1 matching 7 bases. This receptor was taken from a donor of 50 years or more with non-small cell lung cancer. The source was PBMCs, collected before or after stereotactic body radiation therapy (not recorded which). The CDR3 loop reads CASSIAGQLNQPQHF. DNA of the CDR3: TGTGCCAGCAGTATAGCGGGACAGCTCAATCAGCCCCAGCATTTT.